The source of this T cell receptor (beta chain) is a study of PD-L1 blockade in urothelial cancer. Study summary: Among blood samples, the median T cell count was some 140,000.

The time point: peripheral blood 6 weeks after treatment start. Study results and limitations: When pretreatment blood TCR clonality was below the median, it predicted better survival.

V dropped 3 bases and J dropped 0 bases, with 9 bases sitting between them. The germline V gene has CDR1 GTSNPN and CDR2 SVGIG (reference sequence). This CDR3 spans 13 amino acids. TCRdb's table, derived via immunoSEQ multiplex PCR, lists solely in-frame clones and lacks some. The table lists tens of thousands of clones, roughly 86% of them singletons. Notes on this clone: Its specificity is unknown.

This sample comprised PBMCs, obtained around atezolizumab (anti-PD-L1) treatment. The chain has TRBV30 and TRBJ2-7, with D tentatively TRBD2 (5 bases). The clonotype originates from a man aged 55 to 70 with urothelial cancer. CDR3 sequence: CAWRVSGSYEQYF. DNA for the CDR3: TGTGCCTGGAGGGTCAGCGGCTCCTACGAGCAGTACTTC.